Following are 26 T cell receptor beta chains from one sample sequenced in a study of siplizumab effects on memory and regulatory T cells. Generated by immunoSEQ multiplex PCR, the TCRdb table keeps only in-frame clones and is missing some. The sample lists over 95,000 clones, 80% to 95% occurring once. Sequencing input: non-Treg CD4+ T cells sorted from blood. The receptor source for this set is a human donor in good health.

This clone showed up just once. The gene calls are TRBV5-1 and TRBJ1-2, with 7 bases aligning to TRBD1. V dropped 5 bases and J dropped 5; count of bases not matched to a gene: 9. Germline loops: CDR1 SGHRS, CDR2 YFSETQ. The CDR3 loop spans 14 amino acids. The CDR3 spells CASSITGQLYGYTF. The CDR3 DNA reads TGCGCCAGCAGTATAACGGGACAGCTGTATGGCTACACCTTC. Drawing the rest from reference TRBV5-1 and TRBJ1-2, the complete variable domain is KAGVTQTPRYLIKTRGQQVTLSCSPISGHRSVSWYQQTPGQGLQFLFEYFSETQRNKGNFPGRFSGRQFSNSRSEMNVSTLELGDSALYLCASSITGQLYGYTFGSGTRLTVV.

The gene calls are TRBV29-1 and TRBJ1-5; 9 positions match TRBD1. The V and J ends lost 7 bases and 2 bases, in that order; junction bases with no gene match: 15. The CDR3 runs to 17 residues. Per germline, CDR1 SQVTM and CDR2 ANQGSEA. The CDR3 nucleotides are TGCAGCGCCTTATTCCGGGACAGGGTAGGAGGCAATCAGCCCCAGCATTTT. Translating gives CSALFRDRVGGNQPQHF.

The chain combines TRBV10-3 with TRBJ2-5; D is undetermined. The CDR3 loop spans 13 amino acids. V shed 11 bases and J shed 5 bases, with 18 bases lying between them. CDR1 ENHRY and CDR2 SYGVKD come from the germline V gene. This CDR3 is CAVTGTLGETQYF. CDR3 nucleotides: TGTGCCGTGACGGGTACCCTCGGGGAGACCCAGTACTTC.

This clone has a single count. The chain combines TRBV5-4 with TRBJ2-3; TRBD2 agrees at 10 bases. The germline V gene encodes CDR1 SGHNT and CDR2 YYREEE (reference sequence). V gave up 5 bases and J gave up 4 bases; unmatched junction bases: 13. The CDR3 runs 17 residues. CDR3 sequence reads: CASRLTLSGGYSDTQYF. CDR3 DNA sequence: TGTGCCAGCAGGCTTACCCTTAGCGGGGGGTATTCAGATACGCAGTATTTT. The full variable domain, in which reference TRBV5-4 and TRBJ2-3 provide the parts outside the CDR3, is ETGVTQSPTHLIKTRGQQVTLRCSSQSGHNTVSWYQQALGQGPQFIFQYYREEENGRGNFPPRFSGLQFPNYSSELNVNALELDDSALYLCASRLTLSGGYSDTQYFGPGTRLTVL.

This clone has more than one count but fewer than ten. This chain joins TRBV5-1 and TRBJ1-2, with 9 bases identical to TRBD1. V was pared by 0 bases and J by 4 bases, with 4 bases of the junction left unmatched. The CDR3 consists of 15 residues. Germline CDR1 and CDR2: SGHRS and YFSETQ. The DNA for the CDR3 is TGCGCCAGCAGCTTGGGAGGGGGACAGGGCTATGGCTACACCTTC. Encoded protein: CASSLGGGQGYGYTF. The full variable domain, with the rest looked up from reference TRBV5-1 and TRBJ1-2, is KAGVTQTPRYLIKTRGQQVTLSCSPISGHRSVSWYQQTPGQGLQFLFEYFSETQRNKGNFPGRFSGRQFSNSRSEMNVSTLELGDSALYLCASSLGGGQGYGYTFGSGTRLTVV.

The CDR3 region has the DNA TGTGCCAGCACCTTAGGGAACAGGGGTCGAAACTATGGCTACACCTTC. This codes for CASTLGNRGRNYGYTF. This chain connects TRBV5-4 to TRBJ1-2; 7 bases align to TRBD1. Germline V gene lookup returns CDR1 SGHNT and CDR2 YYREEE (reference sequence). The V segment lost 6 bases and the J segment 2 bases; nucleotides outside the gene matches: 13. This CDR3 region has 16 residues.

This clone was observed a single time. J is TRBJ1-3 and V is TRBV4-3; D is uncertain. V was pared by 5 bases and J by 0 bases, with 14 bases between. The CDR3 covers 16 residues. Looked up from germline, CDR1 is LGHNA and CDR2 is YSLEER. The CDR3 region is CASSERTIGSGNTIYF. The CDR3, as DNA: TGCGCCAGCAGCGAGAGAACAATCGGCTCTGGAAACACCATATATTTT.

This chain joins TRBV5-1 and TRBJ2-7; tentatively, D is TRBD1 (5 bases). The germline CDR1 and CDR2 sequences are SGHRS and YFSETQ. There are 14 residues in the CDR3. V gave up 0 bases and J gave up 3 bases, with 10 bases separating them. CDR3 nucleotides: TGCGCCAGCAGCTTGGGCCTGGACAACTACGAGCAGTACTTC. It specifies CASSLGLDNYEQYF. The whole variable domain, filled in from reference TRBV5-1 and TRBJ2-7, reads KAGVTQTPRYLIKTRGQQVTLSCSPISGHRSVSWYQQTPGQGLQFLFEYFSETQRNKGNFPGRFSGRQFSNSRSEMNVSTLELGDSALYLCASSLGLDNYEQYFGPGTRLTVT.

The gene calls are TRBV30 and TRBJ2-7, with D tentatively TRBD1 (6 bases). The CDR3 runs 17 residues. The V gene lost 1 base and the J gene lost 5 bases, with 24 bases spanning the gap. From germline, CDR1 is GTSNPN and CDR2 SVGIG (reference sequence). The CDR3 sequence: CAWSGGRLLNRDHEQYF. The CDR3 DNA reads TGTGCCTGGAGTGGTGGTAGGCTTCTCAACAGGGACCACGAGCAGTACTTC.

This clone was seen more than once but under ten times. CDR3 nucleotides: TGTGCCAGCAGCTTAAATCTAGGGCCTCGCTATGGCTACACCTTC. The encoded protein is CASSLNLGPRYGYTF. This chain connects TRBV7-3 to TRBJ1-2; D is uncertain. This CDR3 comprises 15 residues. Germline V gene data show CDR1 as SGHTA and CDR2 as FQGTGA. Trimming pared 1 base from V and 4 bases from J, leaving 13 bases between.

V is TRBV7-3 and J is TRBJ2-1, with 7 bases fitting TRBD1. Germline CDR1 SGHTA, CDR2 FQGTGA. J lost 6 bases, V lost 2 bases, and 4 bases had no gene match. The CDR3 covers 14 residues. The CDR3 nucleotides are TGTGCCAGCAGCTTAGGGACAGCCTTCAATGAGCAGTTCTTC. This codes for CASSLGTAFNEQFF.

The genes are TRBV18 and TRBJ2-1; 10 bases fit TRBD2. J was trimmed by 5 bases and V by 5 bases; bases with no gene match: 9. Germline CDR1 and CDR2: KGHSH and LQKENI. The CDR3 totals 16 residues. Written as DNA, the CDR3 is TGTGCCAGCTCAGCCCAGCGGGGGGGCAACAACAATGAGCAGTTCTTC. Translated, it gives CASSAQRGGNNNEQFF.

The chain combines TRBV5-4 with TRBJ2-1; tentatively, D is TRBD2 (6 bases). This CDR3 contains 16 residues. Trimming removed 3 bases from V and 1 base from J, with 14 bases in between. Germline assignment: CDR1 SGHNT and CDR2 YYREEE (reference sequence). The CDR3, as DNA: TGTGCCAGCAGCTCGGGGGAGGCGAGATCCTACAATGAGCAGTTCTTC. Amino acid sequence: CASSSGEARSYNEQFF.

The gene calls are TRBV6-6 and TRBJ1-3, with D hard to call. Trimming left V 2 bases short and J 0 bases short, with 8 bases between. The CDR3 is made up of 15 amino acids. In germline, CDR1 is MNHNY, CDR2 SVGAGI (reference sequence). The CDR3 nucleotides read TGTGCCAGCAGTTACGAGGGAACCTCTGGAAACACCATATATTTT. It encodes CASSYEGTSGNTIYF.

This clone was found a few times. This chain uses TRBV11-2 with TRBJ1-2, with D tentatively TRBD1 (6 bases). CDR1 and CDR2 (germline): SGHAT, FQNNGV. Trimming stripped 4 bases from V and 4 bases from J, with 7 bases between. The CDR3 runs 12 residues. The chain's CDR3 is CASSSDSYGYTF. Here the CDR3 DNA reads TGTGCCAGCAGCTCGGACAGCTATGGCTACACCTTC. The variable domain in full, with the rest retrieved from reference TRBV11-2 and TRBJ1-2, is EAGVAQSPRYKIIEKRQSVAFWCNPISGHATLYWYQQILGQGPKLLIQFQNNGVVDDSQLPKDRFSAERLKGVDSTLKIQPAKLEDSAVYLCASSSDSYGYTFGSGTRLTVV.

This sequence joins TRBV29-1 and TRBJ1-1; D ambiguous. This CDR3 contains 13 residues. Between the trimmed V and J ends, which lost 7 bases and 1 base, there was a span of 13 bases. Germline CDR1 SQVTM, CDR2 ANQGSEA. CDR3 sequence reads: CSAKREGNTEAFF. The CDR3 coding sequence is TGCAGCGCCAAGCGTGAGGGGAACACTGAAGCTTTCTTT. The variable domain in full, completed from reference TRBV29-1 and TRBJ1-1, reads SAVISQKPSRDICQRGTSLTIQCQVDSQVTMMFWYRQQPGQSLTLIATANQGSEATYESGFVIDKFPISRPNLTFSTLTVSNMSPEDSSIYLCSAKREGNTEAFFGQGTRLTVV.

The chain links TRBV6-5 to TRBJ1-2, with D hard to call. Germline CDR1 and CDR2: MNHEY and SVGAGI. V lost 4 bases, J lost 8 bases, and 11 bases lay in between. The CDR3 is 12 residues long. CDR3 coding DNA: TGTGCCAGCAGTTGGTACAGTGGGGGCTACACCTTC. Translating it yields CASSWYSGGYTF.

This clone showed up just a few times. The rearrangement uses TRBV2 and TRBJ1-2, with D unresolved. The germline V gene has CDR1 SNHLY and CDR2 FYNNEI. Trimming removed 2 bases from V and 3 bases from J, with 7 bases in between. The CDR3 contains 13 residues. DNA of the CDR3: TGTGCCAGCAGTGAATCAACGGACTATGGCTACACCTTC. It yields the protein CASSESTDYGYTF.

The chain recombines TRBV18 with TRBJ1-1; 9 bases are a match to TRBD1. The CDR3 length is 15 residues. The germline V gene encodes CDR1 KGHSH and CDR2 LQKENI. With V trimmed by 4 bases and J by 7 bases, 10 bases remained unmatched. The CDR3 DNA reads TGTGCCAGCTCACTACTGACAGGGGGGGTGGATGAAGCTTTCTTT. It translates to CASSLLTGGVDEAFF.

The gene calls are TRBV7-9 and TRBJ2-3; 9 nucleotides align to TRBD1. Germline CDR1 and CDR2: SEHNR and FQNEAQ (reference sequence). With V trimmed by 3 bases and J by 4 bases, 5 bases remained unmatched. The CDR3 has 15 residues. The CDR3: CASSLDRGVADTQYF. DNA of the CDR3: TGTGCCAGCAGCTTGGACAGGGGAGTAGCAGATACGCAGTATTTT.

The V gene is TRBV7-3, the J gene TRBJ2-1; maybe TRBD2 (5 bases). V dropped 4 bases and J dropped 5 bases, with 15 bases sitting between them. CDR3 size: 15 residues. Germline CDR1 SGHTA, CDR2 FQGTGA. The CDR3 sequence: CASSSRGTVNNEQFF. The CDR3 DNA follows: TGTGCCAGCAGCTCCCGGGGAACTGTAAACAATGAGCAGTTCTTC.

The chain employs TRBV7-3 and TRBJ2-7; 7 bases line up with TRBD1. The germline CDR1 and CDR2 sequences are SGHTA and FQGTGA. V trimming: 5 bases; J trimming: 5 bases; junction bases outside the gene matches: 6. CDR3 length equals 13 residues. The CDR3 loop is CASSPQGRNEQYF. The CDR3 bases are TGTGCCAGCAGCCCACAGGGGCGTAACGAGCAGTACTTC.

V gene TRBV27 combines with J gene TRBJ2-1, with a weak D call TRBD2 (6 bases). The germline gives CDR1 MNHEY, CDR2 SMNVEV (reference sequence). CDR3 length equals 14 residues. Trimming cost V 7 bases and J 10 bases, with 20 bases left between them. CDR3 bases: TGTGCCAGCACCCCTGTCCCCACGGGGAGGGAGCAGTTCTTC. Translating it yields CASTPVPTGREQFF.

The rearrangement uses TRBV23-1 and TRBJ1-6; 7 bases match TRBD1. TRBV23-1 is an ORF, and what it does is uncertain. With 0 bases clipped from V and 9 bases from J, the junction kept 8 bases outside the gene matches. This CDR3 has 16 residues. The CDR3 DNA reads as TGCGCCAGCAGTCAATCCGAGACAGGGTGGGGTTCACCCCTCCACTTT. As protein: CASSQSETGWGSPLHF.

The gene calls are TRBV6-4 and TRBJ2-3; 9 bases are shared with TRBD1. CDR1 is MRHNA, CDR2 SNTAGT, per germline. V shed 6 bases, J shed 1 base, and the junction held 5 bases outside the gene matches. The CDR3 has 15 residues. CDR3 region: CASSQQGAGTDTQYF. The DNA for the CDR3 is TGTGCCAGCAGCCAACAGGGGGCTGGCACAGATACGCAGTATTTT.

V usage is TRBV7-9 and J usage is TRBJ2-7; either TRBD1 or TRBD2 may fit D (5 bases each). Germline CDR1 SEHNR, CDR2 FQNEAQ (reference sequence). The CDR3 extends over 15 amino acids. V was cut by 0 bases and J by 1 base, with 10 bases left in between. The CDR3 loop is CASSLAGDLSYEQYF. CDR3 bases: TGTGCCAGCAGCTTAGCTGGGGACCTGTCCTACGAGCAGTACTTC.